This TCR beta chain originates from a study of blood T cell repertoires in COVID-19. In the study overall: The United States, Italy and Spain were the sources of the acute and convalescent COVID-19 samples. The analysed material was cDNA or gDNA that came from T cells, B-cell-depleted T cells, or PBMCs.

Per the original methods: The authors estimated nucleated cell counts from reference gene primer amplification. The table came from immunoSEQ multiplex PCR; TCRdb's copy has only in-frame clones and leaves some out. D and trimming come from the DNA, and the V and J calls and clone size come from that table. This table has about 63,000 clones, about 88% appearing once. The specimen sequenced was peripheral blood. This clonotype was sampled from a human donor in a cohort sampled during active COVID-19.

CDR3 sequence reads: CASSPSREGGYGYTF. CDR3 DNA sequence: TGTGCCAGCTCACCATCCCGAGAGGGTGGCTATGGCTACACCTTC. The chain employs TRBV18 and TRBJ1-2, with D unresolved. Germline values: CDR1 KGHSH, CDR2 LQKENI. V was trimmed by 2 bases and J by 4 bases, leaving 14 bases between them. The CDR3 runs to 15 residues.